A single T cell receptor (beta chain) is shown here with its context. Its antigen is undetermined. This CDR3 spans 16 amino acids. Germline CDR1 DFQATT, CDR2 SNEGSKA (reference sequence). V lost 4 bases and J lost 3; bases outside the gene matches: 15. TCRdb passed the PCR reads through MiXCR, listing each CDR3 protein once. The data hold roughly 18,000 distinct CDR3 sequences, with around 62% observed a single time. This sample is part of a study of vaccination and CD4 T cells after COVID-19. Whole-study context: Post-vaccine sample collection happened at a median of about ten weeks after dose two, ranging 14 to 241.

Study outcomes and limitations: In convalescent patients, 304 of 307 vaccine-specific clones were spike mono-reactive. Median reactive clonotypes, those recognizing SARS-CoV-2, rose from 21 to 38, not significantly.

The rearrangement uses TRBV20-1 and TRBJ2-7; 7 bases agree with TRBD2. Specimen: CD4+ T cells from blood, collected before SARS-CoV-2 vaccination. The TCR comes from a human donor who had recovered from COVID-19. The CDR3: CSATMWGGSVGYEQYF. CDR3 nucleotide sequence: TGCAGTGCTACCATGTGGGGCGGGAGTGTAGGCTACGAGCAGTACTTC.